The rows below give T cell receptor beta chains drawn from one sample of a study of spatial heterogeneity in lung cancer. One entry per CDR3 protein results from TCRdb running MiXCR on the 5' RACE reads. The sample holds some 15,000 distinct CDR3 sequences, 9.5% to 13% seen once. The sample consisted of PBMCs, taken at surgery. The receptors derive from a male donor with early-stage non-small cell lung cancer. Each CDR3 is given with its conserved first and last residue. Fields, in order: D gene, clone size, V gene, J gene, CDR3 DNA, CDR3 protein. D genes are given only for firm matches. Where a row states a size, it is once, few, many or the class of an expanded clone; other rows omit it.

d_gene: .; abundance: many; v_gene: TRBV5-1; j_gene: TRBJ1-4; CDR3nt: TGCGCCAGCAGCTTGACGGACAGCCGGGCGGTGCAACTGTTTTTT; CDR3aa: CASSLTDSRAVQLFF
d_gene: .; abundance: .; v_gene: TRBV23-1; j_gene: TRBJ2-5; CDR3nt: TGCGCCAGCAGTCATAAGGGTCCCTTCGAAGAGACCCAGTACTTC; CDR3aa: CASSHKGPFEETQYF
d_gene: TRBD2; abundance: many; v_gene: TRBV6-5; j_gene: TRBJ2-1; CDR3nt: TGTGCCAGCAGTTACTCTTTGGGGACTAGCGGGAGGGGCAGCTCCTACAATGAGCAGTTCTTC; CDR3aa: CASSYSLGTSGRGSSYNEQFF
d_gene: .; abundance: many; v_gene: TRBV27; j_gene: TRBJ1-6; CDR3nt: TGTGCCAGCACCTTTGCCTTGCAGGGGAATACACCCCTCCACTTT; CDR3aa: CASTFALQGNTPLHF
d_gene: .; abundance: few; v_gene: TRBV20-1; j_gene: TRBJ2-6; CDR3nt: TGCAGTGCTAGAGTTAGTAGGGGGGAATCTGGGGCCAACGTCCTGACTTTC; CDR3aa: CSARVSRGESGANVLTF
d_gene: TRBD1; abundance: many; v_gene: TRBV6-2/TRBV6-3; j_gene: TRBJ1-5; CDR3nt: TGTGCCAGCAGTCCCAGGAACCTCGTTGACAGGGGAAGTCAGCCCCAGCATTTT; CDR3aa: CASSPRNLVDRGSQPQHF
d_gene: .; abundance: few; v_gene: TRBV7-6; j_gene: TRBJ2-7; CDR3nt: TGTGCCAGCAGCGACCCGTACTCGGTCGAGCAGTACTTC; CDR3aa: CASSDPYSVEQYF
d_gene: .; abundance: .; v_gene: TRBV20-1; j_gene: TRBJ2-5; CDR3nt: TGCAGTGCTAGAGAGGCAGCCCAGGGGACCCAGTACTTC; CDR3aa: CSAREAAQGTQYF
d_gene: .; abundance: many; v_gene: TRBV5-1; j_gene: TRBJ2-2; CDR3nt: TGCGCCAGCAGCTTGGGGGGCAGGAACACCGGGGAGCTGTTTTTT; CDR3aa: CASSLGGRNTGELFF
d_gene: TRBD1; abundance: many; v_gene: TRBV20-1; j_gene: TRBJ1-2; CDR3nt: TGCAGTGCAGGACAGGGGTCACCTAACTATGGCTACACCTTC; CDR3aa: CSAGQGSPNYGYTF
d_gene: .; abundance: many; v_gene: TRBV11-2; j_gene: TRBJ2-3; CDR3nt: TGTGCCAGCAGCTTACTAATTTTAGCGGACACAGATACGCAGTATTTT; CDR3aa: CASSLLILADTDTQYF
d_gene: .; abundance: many; v_gene: TRBV7-2; j_gene: TRBJ1-5; CDR3nt: TGTGCCAGCAGCTTACACAGTCCAGGGCCCCAGCATTTT; CDR3aa: CASSLHSPGPQHF
d_gene: TRBD2; abundance: many; v_gene: TRBV7-2; j_gene: TRBJ2-1; CDR3nt: TGTGCCAGCAGCGTTACTAGCGGGAGGGCCTGGGGCAATGAGCAGTTCTTC; CDR3aa: CASSVTSGRAWGNEQFF
d_gene: .; abundance: .; v_gene: TRBV10-3; j_gene: TRBJ2-5; CDR3nt: TGTGCCGTACAAAGCAGGGGGGTAGAGACCCAGTACTTC; CDR3aa: CAVQSRGVETQYF
d_gene: .; abundance: .; v_gene: TRBV7-2; j_gene: TRBJ2-1; CDR3nt: TGTGCCAGCAGGTTACGCTGGAGAACCTACAATGAGCAGTTCTTC; CDR3aa: CASRLRWRTYNEQFF
d_gene: .; abundance: few; v_gene: TRBV29-1; j_gene: TRBJ2-1; CDR3nt: TGCAGCGGTGCGCCGGGGTACAATGAGCAGTTCTTC; CDR3aa: CSGAPGYNEQFF
d_gene: .; abundance: many; v_gene: TRBV27; j_gene: TRBJ1-5; CDR3nt: .; CDR3aa: CASSSSGFNQPQHF
d_gene: TRBD1; abundance: many; v_gene: TRBV29-1; j_gene: TRBJ1-5; CDR3nt: TGCAGCGTAGTAACAGGGGACAATCAGCCCCAGCATTTT; CDR3aa: CSVVTGDNQPQHF
d_gene: TRBD2; abundance: many; v_gene: TRBV20-1; j_gene: TRBJ2-1; CDR3nt: TGCAGTGCTAGAGATGAGGGACTAGCGGGAGCCTTGCGGCTCTACAATGAGCAGTTCTTC; CDR3aa: CSARDEGLAGALRLYNEQFF
d_gene: .; abundance: many; v_gene: TRBV11-3; j_gene: TRBJ2-2; CDR3nt: TGTGCCAGCAGCTCAATGGGGAACACCGGGGAGCTGTTTTTT; CDR3aa: CASSSMGNTGELFF
d_gene: .; abundance: many; v_gene: TRBV25-1; j_gene: TRBJ2-1; CDR3nt: TGTGCCAGCAGTATGAAACCAGAGCAGTTCTTC; CDR3aa: CASSMKPEQFF
d_gene: TRBD2; abundance: many; v_gene: TRBV7-3; j_gene: TRBJ2-7; CDR3nt: TGTGCCAGCAGCTCCAGTGGCGGGACTAGCGAGCAGTACTTC; CDR3aa: CASSSSGGTSEQYF
d_gene: .; abundance: few; v_gene: TRBV18; j_gene: TRBJ2-2; CDR3nt: TGTGCCAGCTCAGCATCGTTTACGAACACCGGGGAGCTGTTTTTT; CDR3aa: CASSASFTNTGELFF
d_gene: .; abundance: .; v_gene: TRBV11-2; j_gene: TRBJ1-1; CDR3nt: TGTGCCAGCAGCTTAGTCCGGGGGAACACTGAAGCTTTCTTT; CDR3aa: CASSLVRGNTEAFF
d_gene: .; abundance: .; v_gene: TRBV18; j_gene: TRBJ2-7; CDR3nt: TGTGCCAGCTCACCGGGTTTAGGGACCGGGTCGAGGGACGAGCAGTACTTC; CDR3aa: CASSPGLGTGSRDEQYF
d_gene: TRBD1; abundance: many; v_gene: TRBV5-1; j_gene: TRBJ1-1; CDR3nt: TGCGCCAGCAGCTTGTCGGGACAGATGAACACTGAAGCTTTCTTT; CDR3aa: CASSLSGQMNTEAFF
d_gene: TRBD2; abundance: many; v_gene: TRBV7-2; j_gene: TRBJ2-7; CDR3nt: TGTGCCAGCAGCTTAAGCAGCGGGAGGTCCTACGAGCAGTACTTC; CDR3aa: CASSLSSGRSYEQYF
d_gene: TRBD2; abundance: many; v_gene: TRBV19; j_gene: TRBJ2-7; CDR3nt: TGTGCCAGTAAGACGACTAGCGGTACCTACGAGCAGTACTTC; CDR3aa: CASKTTSGTYEQYF
d_gene: TRBD1; abundance: .; v_gene: TRBV28; j_gene: TRBJ2-3; CDR3nt: TGTGCCAGCAGTTCCCGGACAGGGGAGTCGACGCGGCATACGCAGTATTTT; CDR3aa: CASSSRTGESTRHTQYF
d_gene: .; abundance: few; v_gene: TRBV5-6; j_gene: TRBJ2-3; CDR3nt: TGTGCCAGCAGCTTGCTGGGGATCGGTAGCACAGATACGCAGTATTTT; CDR3aa: CASSLLGIGSTDTQYF
d_gene: .; abundance: many; v_gene: TRBV6-5; j_gene: TRBJ1-1; CDR3nt: TGTGCCAGCAGTTTATATAGGGGTACTGAAGCTTTCTTT; CDR3aa: CASSLYRGTEAFF
d_gene: TRBD1; abundance: .; v_gene: TRBV27; j_gene: TRBJ1-1; CDR3nt: TGTGCCAGCAGTTTAGCAGGGGGCGCCTGGGCTTTCTTT; CDR3aa: CASSLAGGAWAFF
d_gene: TRBD2; abundance: many; v_gene: TRBV29-1; j_gene: TRBJ2-5; CDR3nt: TGCAGCGTTGAATTTGTCGGCGGGAGAGGTGAGACCCAGTACTTC; CDR3aa: CSVEFVGGRGETQYF
d_gene: TRBD1; abundance: many; v_gene: TRBV30; j_gene: TRBJ1-6; CDR3nt: TGTGCCTGGAGTTTTTGGCAGGGGGACTCACCCCTCCACTTT; CDR3aa: CAWSFWQGDSPLHF
d_gene: .; abundance: many; v_gene: TRBV20-1; j_gene: TRBJ2-1; CDR3nt: TGCAGTGCTAGAGATGTGGAAAAGGATTACAATGAGCAGTTCTTC; CDR3aa: CSARDVEKDYNEQFF
d_gene: .; abundance: many; v_gene: TRBV5-1; j_gene: TRBJ2-3; CDR3nt: TGCGCCAGCAGCTTGTTCCTAGCCGGAGTAGCAGATACGCAGTATTTT; CDR3aa: CASSLFLAGVADTQYF
d_gene: .; abundance: many; v_gene: TRBV7-9; j_gene: TRBJ2-1; CDR3nt: TGTGCCAGCAGCTTAGTCATAAGGGGGTCGTTCTTC; CDR3aa: CASSLVIRGSFF
d_gene: TRBD1; abundance: .; v_gene: TRBV7-2; j_gene: TRBJ2-7; CDR3nt: TGTGCCAGCAGCTTCGGGACAGGGGGCTCCTACGAGCAGTACTTC; CDR3aa: CASSFGTGGSYEQYF
d_gene: .; abundance: many; v_gene: TRBV2; j_gene: TRBJ2-7; CDR3nt: TGTGCCAGCAGTGGGTGGAACTCCTACGAGCAGTACTTC; CDR3aa: CASSGWNSYEQYF
d_gene: .; abundance: many; v_gene: TRBV7-6; j_gene: TRBJ2-1; CDR3nt: TGTGCCAGCAGCACCGACAGGAGCTCCTACAATGAGCAGTTCTTC; CDR3aa: CASSTDRSSYNEQFF
d_gene: TRBD1; abundance: many; v_gene: TRBV5-1; j_gene: TRBJ2-5; CDR3nt: TGCGCCAGCAGCTTGTTAACAGGGGGTCGTGGAGAGACCCAGTACTTC; CDR3aa: CASSLLTGGRGETQYF
d_gene: .; abundance: many; v_gene: TRBV28; j_gene: TRBJ1-5; CDR3nt: TGTGCCAGCAGTTTGGGAAATCAGCCCCAGCATTTT; CDR3aa: CASSLGNQPQHF